A single sample gave rise to the 23 T cell receptor beta chains below, sequenced in a study of glioma-infiltrating T cells after dendritic cell vaccination. Clones were sequenced by immunoSEQ multiplex PCR, and TCRdb holds only the in-frame ones, with some missing. Of over 65,000 clones listed, about 85% are singletons. Time point noted: after dendritic cell vaccination, including at tumor progression/relapse. The specimen comprised blood, sampled after dendritic cell vaccination. Receptor source: a human donor with glioblastoma.

The chain employs TRBV19 and TRBJ2-5, with D possibly matching TRBD1 (6 bases). Trimming took off 1 base at V and 0 bases at J, with 9 bases between the two ends. CDR3 size: 15 residues. Germline CDR1 is LNHDA and CDR2 is SQIVND (reference sequence). DNA of the CDR3: TGTGCCAGTAGTATAGTGGGACAAGACCAAGAGACCCAGTACTTC. Residues: CASSIVGQDQETQYF.

This clone has ten or more counts. J is TRBJ1-3 and V is TRBV2, with 7 bases aligning to TRBD1. Trimming at V came to 5 bases and at J to 2 bases, leaving 3 bases not matched to a gene. Germline values: CDR1 SNHLY, CDR2 FYNNEI. The CDR3 sequence is 14 residues long. The CDR3 DNA reads as TGTGCCAGCAGTCGACAGGGCCCTGGAAACACCATATATTTT. Translating it yields CASSRQGPGNTIYF. The whole variable domain, remainder taken from reference TRBV2 and TRBJ1-3, is EPEVTQTPSHQVTQMGQEVILRCVPISNHLYFYWYRQILGQKVEFLVSFYNNEISEKSEIFDDQFSVERPDGSNFTLKIRSTKLEDSAMYFCASSRQGPGNTIYFGEGSWLTVV.

The rearrangement joins TRBV28 to TRBJ2-2, with a weak D call TRBD2 (5 bases). Germline V gives CDR1 MDHEN, CDR2 SYDVKM. V lost 3 bases and J 4 bases, leaving 12 bases between the germline ends. The CDR3 sequence is 15 residues long. Written as DNA, the CDR3 is TGTGCCAGCAGTTTTGTTCAAAGCGGCACCGGGGAGCTGTTTTTT. Protein sequence: CASSFVQSGTGELFF.

V gene TRBV7-3 combines with J gene TRBJ2-1, with 7 bases identical to TRBD1. Germline lookup yields CDR1 SGHTA and CDR2 FQGTGA. Germline trimming cut 5 bases from V and 10 bases from J; bases unmatched to any gene: 8. This CDR3 spans 13 amino acids. CDR3 DNA sequence: TGTGCCAGCAGCCCAAGACAGGGACGCGAGCAGTTCTTC. Translation: CASSPRQGREQFF.

The CDR3 protein is CSVASGQGSHEQYF. CDR3 sequence (DNA): TGCAGCGTTGCCTCTGGACAGGGGAGCCACGAGCAGTACTTC. The chain is built from TRBV29-1 and TRBJ2-7; 9 positions match TRBD1. This CDR3 region has 14 residues. CDR1 and CDR2 (germline): SQVTM, ANQGSEA. The V and J ends lost 4 bases and 5 bases, in that order; junction bases with no gene match: 9.

The chain carries TRBV7-6 and TRBJ2-7, with D perhaps matching TRBD1 (7 bases). This CDR3 has 15 residues. With 5 bases removed from V and 3 bases from J, the gap between germline ends came to 17 bases. Per the germline V gene, CDR1 is SGHVS and CDR2 is FNYEAQ. CDR3 DNA sequence: TGTGCCAGCAGCGTCGGGCAGGGGGGCTTCTACGAGCAGTACTTC. Amino acid sequence: CASSVGQGGFYEQYF.

This chain links TRBV5-1 with TRBJ2-7; 7 positions match TRBD2. The CDR3 length is 16 residues. J gave up 3 bases and V 0 bases, and 9 bases lay outside the gene matches. Germline CDR1 and CDR2: SGHRS and YFSETQ. The CDR3 protein is CASSLAGPSGSYEQYF. CDR3 bases: TGCGCCAGCAGCTTGGCCGGGCCTAGCGGAAGCTACGAGCAGTACTTC. Variable domain in full (rest from reference TRBV5-1 and TRBJ2-7): KAGVTQTPRYLIKTRGQQVTLSCSPISGHRSVSWYQQTPGQGLQFLFEYFSETQRNKGNFPGRFSGRQFSNSRSEMNVSTLELGDSALYLCASSLAGPSGSYEQYFGPGTRLTVT.

This clone was seen once. The V gene is TRBV4-3, the J gene TRBJ2-3; 9 nucleotides match TRBD2. Trimming removed 0 bases from V and 3 bases from J; junction bases left unmatched: 10. The germline gives CDR1 LGHNA, CDR2 YSLEER. This CDR3 contains 18 residues. CDR3 residues: CASSQDRLSSGVTDTQYF. CDR3 nucleotides: TGCGCCAGCAGCCAAGATCGGTTATCTAGCGGGGTAACAGATACGCAGTATTTT.

V gene TRBV9 combines with J gene TRBJ2-5; D perhaps matches TRBD1 (6 bases). Germline CDR1 and CDR2: SGDLS and YYNGEE. The CDR3 loop spans 17 amino acids. V shed 1 base and J shed 3 bases, with 19 bases lying between them. Written as DNA, the CDR3 is TGTGCCAGCAGCGTAAATATCCGGGACACAGAAAAAGAGACCCAGTACTTC. Its protein is CASSVNIRDTEKETQYF.

The chain has TRBV6-4 and TRBJ2-1; the match to TRBD2 covers 11 bases. The trim removed 5 bases at V and 6 bases at J, leaving 6 bases unmatched. The CDR3 loop spans 15 amino acids. Germline assignment: CDR1 MRHNA and CDR2 SNTAGT. The CDR3 loop is CASSSTSGGVNEQFF. CDR3 nucleotides: TGTGCCAGCAGTTCTACTAGCGGGGGAGTCAATGAGCAGTTCTTC.

V usage is TRBV6-1 and J usage is TRBJ2-3; tentative D call: TRBD2 (6 bases). CDR3 length: 15 residues. Germline V gene sequence: CDR1 MNHNS, CDR2 SASEGT. Trimming left V 5 bases short and J 0 bases short, with 12 bases between. The CDR3 DNA is TGTGCCAGCAGTCCGGGGGTTGCTAGCACAGATACGCAGTATTTT. Translated: CASSPGVASTDTQYF.

The rearrangement uses TRBV29-1 and TRBJ1-2; D possibly corresponds to TRBD1 (5 bases). This CDR3 spans 11 amino acids. The V gene lost 5 bases and the J gene lost 6 bases, with 10 bases spanning the gap. Germline CDR1 is SQVTM and CDR2 is ANQGSEA. Here the CDR3 DNA reads TGCAGCGTTCCGCAGGGAAATGGCTACACCTTC. Its protein is CSVPQGNGYTF.

CDR3 coding DNA: TGTGCCTGGAGTTCGACAGGGGGCGCTGGGGCCAACGTCCTGACTTTC. It encodes CAWSSTGGAGANVLTF. The chain uses TRBV30 and TRBJ2-6; TRBD1 matches 10 bases. Germline lookup yields CDR1 GTSNPN and CDR2 SVGIG (reference sequence). After removal of 2 bases from V and 2 bases from J, the junction contained 3 bases not matched to a gene. The CDR3 consists of 16 residues.

V gene TRBV29-1 combines with J gene TRBJ2-1; 11 nucleotides line up with TRBD2. The CDR3 contains 16 residues. Germline values: CDR1 SQVTM, CDR2 ANQGSEA. J was trimmed by 0 bases and V by 5 bases; bases with no gene match: 6. This CDR3 reads CSVRLAGGGSYNEQFF. The CDR3 coding sequence is TGCAGCGTTCGGCTAGCGGGAGGCGGCTCCTACAATGAGCAGTTCTTC.

The chain couples TRBV27 to TRBJ1-2, with a tentative D call TRBD1 (6 bases). Trimming left V 3 bases short and J 2 bases short, with 19 bases between. This CDR3 is built from 17 residues. Germline V CDR1 and CDR2: MNHEY, SMNVEV (reference sequence). CDR3 in DNA: TGTGCCAGCAGTTTGATGGCAGGGACATGGTCGAACTATGGCTACACCTTC. It is translated as CASSLMAGTWSNYGYTF.

The V and J genes are TRBV6-1 and TRBJ2-3; 9 positions match TRBD2. Germline V gene sequence: CDR1 MNHNS, CDR2 SASEGT. CDR3 length equals 14 residues. Trimming cost V 4 bases and J 2 bases; bases outside gene matches: 1. CDR3: CASSGGLATDTQYF. The CDR3 DNA sequence: TGTGCCAGCAGTGGGGGACTAGCCACAGATACGCAGTATTTT.

This clone was recorded only once. The CDR3 loop is CASNPGYTDTQYF. The CDR3, as DNA: TGCGCCAGTAATCCGGGATACACAGATACGCAGTATTTT. The chain recombines TRBV10-2 with TRBJ2-3, with D maybe TRBD2 (5 bases). Trimming shortened V by 9 bases and J by 2 bases, and 12 bases separated the two germline ends. This CDR3 comprises 13 residues. CDR1 and CDR2 from the germline V gene are WSHSY and SAAADI.

With respect to this clone: This specimen includes other DNA sequences encoding the same CDR3. V and J are TRBV19 and TRBJ2-3, with 9 bases lining up with TRBD2. The trim removed 0 bases at V and 1 base at J, leaving 8 bases unmatched. Germline CDR1 is LNHDA and CDR2 is SQIVND (reference sequence). The CDR3 contains 18 residues. CDR3 nucleotide sequence: TGTGCCAGTAGTATAGATCCGTTAGCGGGAGCCCGCACAGATACGCAGTATTTT. Protein product: CASSIDPLAGARTDTQYF. Full variable domain (remainder filled in from reference TRBV19 and TRBJ2-3): DGGITQSPKYLFRKEGQNVTLSCEQNLNHDAMYWYRQDPGQGLRLIYYSQIVNDFQKGDIAEGYSVSREKKESFPLTVTSAQKNPTAFYLCASSIDPLAGARTDTQYFGPGTRLTVL.

The chain links TRBV5-4 to TRBJ1-2, with D maybe TRBD1 (6 bases). This CDR3 is built from 15 residues. The V gene's germline CDR1 is SGHNT and CDR2 YYREEE (reference sequence). V lost 0 bases, J lost 5 bases, and 14 bases lay in between. The CDR3 DNA follows: TGTGCCAGCAGCTTGGCCGGGACACGGCAGTATGGCTACACCTTC. Protein sequence: CASSLAGTRQYGYTF.

This chain connects TRBV5-1 to TRBJ2-2; the match to TRBD1 covers 8 bases. This CDR3 has 14 amino acids. Germline-derived CDR1 and CDR2 are SGHRS and YFSETQ. V trimming: 4 bases; J trimming: 5 bases; junction bases outside the gene matches: 4. The CDR3 spells CASSPDRVTGELFF. In nucleotides, the CDR3 is TGCGCCAGCAGCCCGGACAGGGTAACCGGGGAGCTGTTTTTT.

The chain is built from TRBV9 and TRBJ2-2, with 7 bases aligning to TRBD2. Germline CDR1 is SGDLS and CDR2 is YYNGEE. This CDR3 contains 14 residues. Trimming at V came to 2 bases and at J to 3 bases, leaving 1 base not matched to a gene. For the CDR3, the DNA is TGTGCCAGCAGCGTGGGAGGGGACACCGGGGAGCTGTTTTTT. Its translation: CASSVGGDTGELFF. Full variable domain (outside the CDR3, taken from reference TRBV9 and TRBJ2-2): DSGVTQTPKHLITATGQRVTLRCSPRSGDLSVYWYQQSLDQGLQFLIQYYNGEERAKGNILERFSAQQFPDLHSELNLSSLELGDSALYFCASSVGGDTGELFFGEGSRLTVL.

In this sample, this clone turned up once. This chain connects TRBV4-1 to TRBJ2-5; D unresolved. Germline V gives CDR1 MGHRA, CDR2 YSYEKL. The CDR3 contains 15 residues. V lost 2 bases and J lost 0, with 10 bases in between. In DNA form, the CDR3 reads TGCGCCAGCAGCCAATTGACTTTGTACCAAGAGACCCAGTACTTC. Its protein product is CASSQLTLYQETQYF.

The chain has TRBV2 and TRBJ1-1; 11 bases are a match to TRBD1. Germline CDR1 and CDR2: SNHLY and FYNNEI. J gave up 7 bases and V 6 bases, and 4 bases lay outside the gene matches. The CDR3 is made up of 13 amino acids. The CDR3 DNA reads TGTGCCAGCAGCGGACAGGGGGCCTTTGAAGCTTTCTTT. Translation gives CASSGQGAFEAFF.